This TCR beta chain was observed in a study of OX40 agonist ivuxolimab in advanced cancers. About the research overall: Hepatocellular carcinoma, melanoma, renal cell or head and neck cancer affected the dose-escalation patients. Study results and caveats: In general, CD8+ T cells held more expanded clones than CD4+ did, on average.

For this clone: No antigen is known for it.

Per the germline V gene, CDR1 is SGDLS and CDR2 is YYNGEE. This CDR3 has 14 residues. Trimming took 3 bases from V and 5 from J, leaving 11 bases between them. Autoimmune disease history or systemic immunosuppression meant exclusion. Drawing of blood for sampling happened at baseline, at cycle 4 day 1, and at cycle 7 day 1. Libraries were prepared by immunoSEQ multiplex PCR; TCRdb keeps only in-frame clonotypes and omits some of them. The data contain more than 80,000 clones, nearly 90% of them singletons. This TCR was sampled from an adult with an advanced solid tumor such as melanoma, head and neck, liver or kidney cancer. The source was CD4+ or CD8+ T cells sorted from blood, collected in a trial of the OX40 agonist ivuxolimab. The chain is built from TRBV9 and TRBJ2-2; possibly TRBD1 for D (5 bases). This CDR3 is CASSGTQHTGELFF. The CDR3 DNA follows: TGTGCCAGCAGCGGGACACAACATACCGGGGAGCTGTTTTTT.